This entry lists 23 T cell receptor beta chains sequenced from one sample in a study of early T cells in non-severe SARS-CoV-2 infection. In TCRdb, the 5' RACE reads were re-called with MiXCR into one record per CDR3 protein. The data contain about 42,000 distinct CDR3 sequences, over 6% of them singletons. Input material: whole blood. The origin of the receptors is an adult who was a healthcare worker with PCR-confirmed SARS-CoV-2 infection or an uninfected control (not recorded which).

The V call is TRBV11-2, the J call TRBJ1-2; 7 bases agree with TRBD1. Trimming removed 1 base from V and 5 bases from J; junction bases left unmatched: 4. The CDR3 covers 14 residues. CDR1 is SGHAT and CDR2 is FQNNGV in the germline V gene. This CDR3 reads CASSLAGTAYGYTF. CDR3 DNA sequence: TGTGCCAGCAGCTTAGCCGGGACAGCTTATGGCTACACCTTC.

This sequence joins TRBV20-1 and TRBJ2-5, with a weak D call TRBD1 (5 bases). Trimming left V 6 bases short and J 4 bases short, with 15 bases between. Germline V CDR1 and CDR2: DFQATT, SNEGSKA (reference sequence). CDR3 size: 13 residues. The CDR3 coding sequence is TGCAGTGCCCGAAGGGCAGGGTTAGAGACCCAGTACTTC. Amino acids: CSARRAGLETQYF.

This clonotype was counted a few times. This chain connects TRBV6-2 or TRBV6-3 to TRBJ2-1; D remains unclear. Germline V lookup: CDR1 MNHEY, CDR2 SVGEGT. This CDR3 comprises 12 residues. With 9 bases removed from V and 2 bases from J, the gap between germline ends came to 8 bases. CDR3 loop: CASARAYNEQFF. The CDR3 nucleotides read TGTGCCAGTGCCCGGGCCTACAATGAGCAGTTCTTC.

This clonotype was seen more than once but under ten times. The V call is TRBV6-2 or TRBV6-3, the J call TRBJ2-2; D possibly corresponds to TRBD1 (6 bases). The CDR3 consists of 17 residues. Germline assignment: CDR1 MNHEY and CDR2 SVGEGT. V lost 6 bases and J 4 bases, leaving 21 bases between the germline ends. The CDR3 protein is CASSRLQGRSGTGELFF. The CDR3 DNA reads TGTGCCAGCAGCCGATTACAGGGTCGGTCGGGCACCGGGGAGCTGTTTTTT.

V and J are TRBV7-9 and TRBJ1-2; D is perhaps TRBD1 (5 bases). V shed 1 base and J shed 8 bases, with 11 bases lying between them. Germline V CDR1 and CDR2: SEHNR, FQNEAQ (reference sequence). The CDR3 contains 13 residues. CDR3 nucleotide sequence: TGTGCCAGCAGCTTAGGGCAGGGAAACGGCTACACCTTC. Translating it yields CASSLGQGNGYTF.

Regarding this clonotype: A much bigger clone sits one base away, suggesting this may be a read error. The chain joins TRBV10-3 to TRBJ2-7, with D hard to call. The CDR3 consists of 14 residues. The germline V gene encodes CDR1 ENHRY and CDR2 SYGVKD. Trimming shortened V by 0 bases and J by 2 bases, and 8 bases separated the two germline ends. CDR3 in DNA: TGTGCCATCAGTGAGTCTCGTACCCCCTACGAGCAGTACTTC. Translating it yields CAISESRTPYEQYF.

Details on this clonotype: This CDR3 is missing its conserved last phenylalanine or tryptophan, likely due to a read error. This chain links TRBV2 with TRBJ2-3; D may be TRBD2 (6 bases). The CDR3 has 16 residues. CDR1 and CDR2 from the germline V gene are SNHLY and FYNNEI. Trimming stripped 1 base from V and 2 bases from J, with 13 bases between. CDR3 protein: CASSEGDGTHTDTQYL. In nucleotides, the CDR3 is TGTGCCAGCAGTGAAGGTGACGGGACTCACACAGATACGCAGTATTTA.

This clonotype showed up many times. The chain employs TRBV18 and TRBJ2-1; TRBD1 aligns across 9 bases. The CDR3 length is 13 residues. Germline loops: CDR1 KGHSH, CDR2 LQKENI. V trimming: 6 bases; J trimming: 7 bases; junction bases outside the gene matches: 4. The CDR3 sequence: CASSTGGANEQFF. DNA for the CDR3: TGTGCCAGCTCTACAGGGGGCGCAAATGAGCAGTTCTTC.

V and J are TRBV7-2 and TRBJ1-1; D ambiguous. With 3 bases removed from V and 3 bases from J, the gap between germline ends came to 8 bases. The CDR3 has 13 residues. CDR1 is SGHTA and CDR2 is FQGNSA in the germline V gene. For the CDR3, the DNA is TGTGCCAGCAGCTTCACGCTGGACACTGAAGCTTTCTTT. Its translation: CASSFTLDTEAFF.

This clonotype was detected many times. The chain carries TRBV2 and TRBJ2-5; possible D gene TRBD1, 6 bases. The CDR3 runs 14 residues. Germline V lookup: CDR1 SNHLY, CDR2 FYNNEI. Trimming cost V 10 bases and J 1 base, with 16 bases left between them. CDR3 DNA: TGTGCCACCTCCGACAGGCCGAGCCAAGAGACCCAGTACTTC. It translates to CATSDRPSQETQYF.

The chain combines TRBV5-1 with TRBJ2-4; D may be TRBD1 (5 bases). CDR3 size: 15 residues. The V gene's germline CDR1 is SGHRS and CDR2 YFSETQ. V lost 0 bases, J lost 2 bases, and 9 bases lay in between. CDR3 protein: CASSLAWTTKNIQYF. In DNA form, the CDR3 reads TGCGCCAGCAGCTTGGCCTGGACAACCAAAAACATTCAGTACTTC.

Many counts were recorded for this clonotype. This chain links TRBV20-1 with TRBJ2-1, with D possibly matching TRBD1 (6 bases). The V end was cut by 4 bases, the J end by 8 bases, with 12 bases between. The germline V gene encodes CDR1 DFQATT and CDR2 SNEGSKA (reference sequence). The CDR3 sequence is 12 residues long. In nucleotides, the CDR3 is TGCAGTGCTACCCGACAGGTCCATGAGCAGTTCTTC. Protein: CSATRQVHEQFF.

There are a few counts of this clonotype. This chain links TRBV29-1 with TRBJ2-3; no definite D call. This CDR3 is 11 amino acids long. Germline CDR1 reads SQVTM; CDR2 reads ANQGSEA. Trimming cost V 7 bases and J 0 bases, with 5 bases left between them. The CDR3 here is CSATSTDTQYF. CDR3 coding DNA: TGCAGCGCCACTAGCACAGATACGCAGTATTTT.

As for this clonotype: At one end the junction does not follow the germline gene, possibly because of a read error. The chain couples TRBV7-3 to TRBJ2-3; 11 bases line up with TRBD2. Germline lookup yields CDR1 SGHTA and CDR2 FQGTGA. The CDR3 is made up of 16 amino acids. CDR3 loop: CTSSLMPSGGLDTQYF. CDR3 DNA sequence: TGTACCAGCAGCTTAATGCCTAGCGGGGGGCTAGATACGCAGTATTTT. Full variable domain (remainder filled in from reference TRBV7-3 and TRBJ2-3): GAGVSQTPSNKVTEKGKYVELRCDPISGHTALYWYRQSLGQGPEFLIYFQGTGAADDSGLPNDRFFAVRPEGSVSTLKIQRTERGDSAVYLCTSSLMPSGGLDTQYFGPGTRLTVL.

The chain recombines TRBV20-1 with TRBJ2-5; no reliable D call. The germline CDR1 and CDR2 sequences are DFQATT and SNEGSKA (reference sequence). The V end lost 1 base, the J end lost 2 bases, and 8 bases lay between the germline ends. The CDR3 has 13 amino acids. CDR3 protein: CSARVQVQETQYF. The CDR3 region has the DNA TGCAGTGCTAGAGTACAAGTTCAAGAGACCCAGTACTTC.

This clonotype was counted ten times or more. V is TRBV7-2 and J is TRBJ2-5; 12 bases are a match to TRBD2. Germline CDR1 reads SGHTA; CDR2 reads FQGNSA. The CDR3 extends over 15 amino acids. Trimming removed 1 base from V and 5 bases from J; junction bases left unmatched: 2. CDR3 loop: CASSLGLAGVETQYF. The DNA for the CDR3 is TGTGCCAGCAGCTTAGGACTAGCGGGGGTTGAGACCCAGTACTTC.

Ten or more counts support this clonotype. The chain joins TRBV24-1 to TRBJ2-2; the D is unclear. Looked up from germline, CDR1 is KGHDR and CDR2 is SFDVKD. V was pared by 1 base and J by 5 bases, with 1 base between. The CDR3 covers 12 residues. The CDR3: CATSDFTGELFF. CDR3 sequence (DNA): TGTGCCACCAGTGATTTTACCGGGGAGCTGTTTTTT.

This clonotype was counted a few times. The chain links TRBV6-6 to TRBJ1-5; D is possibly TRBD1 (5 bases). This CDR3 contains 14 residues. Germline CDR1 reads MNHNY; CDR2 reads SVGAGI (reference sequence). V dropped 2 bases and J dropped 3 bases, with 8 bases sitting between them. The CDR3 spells CASSYRTYNQPQHF. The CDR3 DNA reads TGTGCCAGCAGTTACAGGACATACAATCAGCCCCAGCATTTT.

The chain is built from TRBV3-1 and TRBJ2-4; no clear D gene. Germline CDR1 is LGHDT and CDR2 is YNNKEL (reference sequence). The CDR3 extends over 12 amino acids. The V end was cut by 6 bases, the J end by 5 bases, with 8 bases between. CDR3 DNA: TGTGCCAGCAGTTCGGACCAAAACATTCAGTACTTC. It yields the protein CASSSDQNIQYF.

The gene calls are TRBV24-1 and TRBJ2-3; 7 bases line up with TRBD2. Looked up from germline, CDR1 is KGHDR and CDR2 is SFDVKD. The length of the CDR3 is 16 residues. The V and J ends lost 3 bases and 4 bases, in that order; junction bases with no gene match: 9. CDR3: CATSDPGRGGADTQYF. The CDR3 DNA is TGTGCCACCAGTGATCCGGGACGGGGAGGGGCAGATACGCAGTATTTT.

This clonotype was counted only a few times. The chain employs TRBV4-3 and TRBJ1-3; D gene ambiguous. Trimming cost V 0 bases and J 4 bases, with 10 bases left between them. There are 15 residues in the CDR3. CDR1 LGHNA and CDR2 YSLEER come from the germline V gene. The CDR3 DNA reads TGCGCCAGCAGCCAAGATATGGGAAGCGGAAACACCATATATTTT. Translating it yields CASSQDMGSGNTIYF.

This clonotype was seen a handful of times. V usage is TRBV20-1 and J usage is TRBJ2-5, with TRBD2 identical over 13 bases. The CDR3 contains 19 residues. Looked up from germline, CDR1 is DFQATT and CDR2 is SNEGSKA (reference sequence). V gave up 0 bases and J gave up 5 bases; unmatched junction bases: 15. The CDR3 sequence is CSARDAQGTSGDPGETQYF. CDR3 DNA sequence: TGCAGTGCTAGAGATGCCCAAGGGACTAGCGGGGACCCTGGCGAGACCCAGTACTTC.

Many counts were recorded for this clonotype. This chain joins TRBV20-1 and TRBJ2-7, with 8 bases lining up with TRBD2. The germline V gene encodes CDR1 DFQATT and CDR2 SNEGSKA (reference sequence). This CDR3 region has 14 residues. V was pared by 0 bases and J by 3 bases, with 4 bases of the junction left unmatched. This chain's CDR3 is CSARDFSGGYEQYF. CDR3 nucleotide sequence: TGCAGTGCTAGAGATTTCAGCGGGGGCTACGAGCAGTACTTC.